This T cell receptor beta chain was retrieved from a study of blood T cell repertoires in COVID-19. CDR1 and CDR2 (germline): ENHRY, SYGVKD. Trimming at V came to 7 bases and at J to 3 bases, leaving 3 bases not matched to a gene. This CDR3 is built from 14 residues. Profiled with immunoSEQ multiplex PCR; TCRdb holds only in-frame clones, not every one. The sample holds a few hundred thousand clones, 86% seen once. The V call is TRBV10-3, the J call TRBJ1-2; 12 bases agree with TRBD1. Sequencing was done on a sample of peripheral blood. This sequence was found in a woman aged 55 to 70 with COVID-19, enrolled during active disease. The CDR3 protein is CAIKGQGAYYGYTF. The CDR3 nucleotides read TGTGCCATCAAGGGACAGGGGGCTTACTATGGCTACACCTTC.